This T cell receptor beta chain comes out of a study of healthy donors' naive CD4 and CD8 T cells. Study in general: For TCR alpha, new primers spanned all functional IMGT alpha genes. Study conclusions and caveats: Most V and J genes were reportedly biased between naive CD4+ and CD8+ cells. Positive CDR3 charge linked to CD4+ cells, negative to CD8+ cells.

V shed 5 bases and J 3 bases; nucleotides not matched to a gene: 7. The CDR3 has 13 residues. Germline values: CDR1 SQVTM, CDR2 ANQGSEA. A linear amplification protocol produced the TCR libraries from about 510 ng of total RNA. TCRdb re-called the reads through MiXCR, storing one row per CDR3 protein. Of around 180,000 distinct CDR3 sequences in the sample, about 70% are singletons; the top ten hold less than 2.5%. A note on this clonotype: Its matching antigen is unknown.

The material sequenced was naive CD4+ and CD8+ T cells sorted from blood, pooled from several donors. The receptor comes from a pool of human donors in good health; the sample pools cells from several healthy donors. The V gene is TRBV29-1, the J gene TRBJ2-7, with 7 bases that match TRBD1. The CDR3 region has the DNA TGCAGCGTTATTACGGGACAGAGCTACGAGCAGTACTTC. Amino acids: CSVITGQSYEQYF.